The text below deals with one TCR beta chain. As yet, its antigen is unknown. This sample is part of a study of cytomegalovirus exposure and HLA in healthy donors. Looking at the study overall: Assignment to the Caucasian-associated ancestry cluster applied to roughly 80% of the roughly 400 genotyped donors.

Use of 60 Vbeta and 13 Jbeta primers characterized the PCR. Clones were read by immunoSEQ multiplex PCR, and TCRdb kept only the in-frame ones, dropping some. This table has over 85,000 clones, nearly 80% appearing once. Study-wide points: Later analysis showed most CMV-associated TCR beta chains appearing HLA-restricted.

The TCR comes from a woman aged 35 to 49 in good health and CMV-seronegative. The source material was PBMCs.

The CDR3 sequence: CASSLALTGLDYGYTF. CDR3 bases: TGCGCCAGCAGCTTGGCCCTGACAGGGCTGGACTATGGCTACACCTTC. This rearrangement joins TRBV5-1 to TRBJ1-2; TRBD1 matches 7 bases. The V and J ends lost 0 bases and 3 bases, in that order; junction bases with no gene match: 8. The CDR3 sequence is 16 residues long. The germline gives CDR1 SGHRS, CDR2 YFSETQ.